This T cell receptor beta chain is drawn from a study of blood T cell repertoires in COVID-19. Trimming removed 8 bases from V and 4 bases from J; junction bases left unmatched: 8. The CDR3 runs to 14 residues. Per germline, CDR1 SGHAT and CDR2 FQNNGV. Only in-frame clones appear in the TCRdb table, and some are missing; sequencing was by immunoSEQ multiplex PCR. The table includes approximately 330,000 clones, 80% to 90% detected once. Those who participated ranged in age from about 18 to 89 years and resided in about two dozen US areas. The sequenced sample was PBMCs or T cells enriched from blood (not recorded which). V gene TRBV11-2 combines with J gene TRBJ2-3, with 8 bases fitting TRBD2. This clonotype originated in a middle-aged woman with acute COVID-19. The CDR3 is CASYLAGSADTQYF. CDR3 sequence (DNA): TGTGCCAGCTACTTAGCGGGGTCGGCAGATACGCAGTATTTT.